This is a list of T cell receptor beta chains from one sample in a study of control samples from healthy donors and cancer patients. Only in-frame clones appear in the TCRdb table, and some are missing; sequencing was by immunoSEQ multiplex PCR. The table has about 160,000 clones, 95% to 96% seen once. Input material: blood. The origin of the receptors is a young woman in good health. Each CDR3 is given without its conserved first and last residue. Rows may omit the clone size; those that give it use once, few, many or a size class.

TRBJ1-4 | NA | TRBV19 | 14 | ASTQRQGTTNEKLF
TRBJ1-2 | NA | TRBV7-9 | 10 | ASSLENYGYT
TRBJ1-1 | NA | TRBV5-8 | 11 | ASSRDIISEAF
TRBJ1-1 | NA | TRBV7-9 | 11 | ASSLEMNTEAF
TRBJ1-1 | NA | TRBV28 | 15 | ASSLVSGFSRDTEAF
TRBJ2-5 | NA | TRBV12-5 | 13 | ASGLGQGNQETQY
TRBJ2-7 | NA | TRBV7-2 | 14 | ASSLGSSRFSYEQY
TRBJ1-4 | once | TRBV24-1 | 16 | ATSDPSTGGMGSEKLF
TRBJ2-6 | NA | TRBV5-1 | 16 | ASSLWAGQSSGANVLT
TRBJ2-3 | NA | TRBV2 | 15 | ASSTNPDRVATDTQY
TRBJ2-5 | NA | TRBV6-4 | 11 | ASSEDHGRTQY
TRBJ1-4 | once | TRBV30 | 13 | AWSVKGASNEKLF
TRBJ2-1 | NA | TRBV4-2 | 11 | ASSHQVTNEQF
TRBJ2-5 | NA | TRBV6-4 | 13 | ASSAASGDQETQY
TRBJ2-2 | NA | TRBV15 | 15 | ATRRSNRGYNTGELF
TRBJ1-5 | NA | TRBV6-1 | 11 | ASSERGNQPQH
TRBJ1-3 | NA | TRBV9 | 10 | ASSVPGNTIY
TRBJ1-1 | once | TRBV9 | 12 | ASSVWVQGTEAF